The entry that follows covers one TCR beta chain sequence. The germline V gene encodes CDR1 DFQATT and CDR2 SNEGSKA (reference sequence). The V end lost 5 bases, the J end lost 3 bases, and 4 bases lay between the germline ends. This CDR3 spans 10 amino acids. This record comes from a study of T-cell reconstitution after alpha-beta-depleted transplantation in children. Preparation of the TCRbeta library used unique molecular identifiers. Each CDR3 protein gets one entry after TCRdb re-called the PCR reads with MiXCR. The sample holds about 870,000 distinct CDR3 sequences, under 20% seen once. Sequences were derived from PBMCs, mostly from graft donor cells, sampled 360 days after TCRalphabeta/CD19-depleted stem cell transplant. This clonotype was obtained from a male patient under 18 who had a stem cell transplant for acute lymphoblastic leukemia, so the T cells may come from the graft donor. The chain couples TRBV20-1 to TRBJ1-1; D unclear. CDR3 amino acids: CSAWDTEAFF. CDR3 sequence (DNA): TGCAGTGCTTGGGACACTGAAGCTTTCTTT.